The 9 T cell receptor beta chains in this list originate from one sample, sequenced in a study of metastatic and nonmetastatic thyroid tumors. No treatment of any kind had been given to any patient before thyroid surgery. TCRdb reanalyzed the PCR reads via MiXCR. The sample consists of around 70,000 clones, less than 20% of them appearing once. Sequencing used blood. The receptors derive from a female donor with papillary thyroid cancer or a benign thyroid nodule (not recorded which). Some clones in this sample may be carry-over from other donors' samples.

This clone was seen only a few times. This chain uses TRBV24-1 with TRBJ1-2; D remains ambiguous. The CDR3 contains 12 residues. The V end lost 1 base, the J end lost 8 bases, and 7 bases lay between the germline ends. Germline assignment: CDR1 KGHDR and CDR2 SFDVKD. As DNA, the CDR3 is TGTGCCACCAGTGATTTAATGGAGGGCTACACCTTC. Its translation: CATSDLMEGYTF.

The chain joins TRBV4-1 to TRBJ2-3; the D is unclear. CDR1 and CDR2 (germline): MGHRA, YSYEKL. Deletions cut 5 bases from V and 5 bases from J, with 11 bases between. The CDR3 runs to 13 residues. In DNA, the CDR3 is TGCGCCAGCAGCAGCCAGGTTGGAGATACGCAGTATTTT. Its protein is CASSSQVGDTQYF.

The CDR3 DNA follows: TGTGCCAGCAGCCATCGACTAGCGGGAGGGCCCGGCCACACTAGCACAGATACGCAGTATTTT. Translating it yields CASSHRLAGGPGHTSTDTQYF. This sequence joins TRBV14 and TRBJ2-3, with 14 bases lining up with TRBD2. The CDR3 runs 21 residues. Per germline, CDR1 SGHDN and CDR2 FVKESK. The junction had 14 bases not matched to a gene; V was cut back by 3 bases and J by 0 bases.

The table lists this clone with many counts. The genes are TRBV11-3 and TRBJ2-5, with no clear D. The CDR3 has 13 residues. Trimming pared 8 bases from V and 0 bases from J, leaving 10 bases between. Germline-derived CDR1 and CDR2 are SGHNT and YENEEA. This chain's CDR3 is CASRPADQETQYF. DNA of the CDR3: TGTGCCAGCCGTCCGGCGGACCAAGAGACCCAGTACTTC.

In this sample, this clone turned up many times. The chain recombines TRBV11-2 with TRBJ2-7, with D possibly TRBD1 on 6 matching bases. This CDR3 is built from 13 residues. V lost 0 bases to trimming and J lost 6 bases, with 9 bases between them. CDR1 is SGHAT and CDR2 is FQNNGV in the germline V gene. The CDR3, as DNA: TGTGCCAGCAGCTTAGACAGGGGAAGCGAGCAGTACTTC. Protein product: CASSLDRGSEQYF.

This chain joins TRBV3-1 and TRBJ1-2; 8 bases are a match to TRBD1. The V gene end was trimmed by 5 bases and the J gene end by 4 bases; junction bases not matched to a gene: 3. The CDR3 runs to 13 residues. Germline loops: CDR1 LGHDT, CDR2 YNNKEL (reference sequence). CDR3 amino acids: CASSITGGYGYTF. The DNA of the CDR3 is TGTGCCAGCAGCATTACAGGGGGCTATGGCTACACCTTC.

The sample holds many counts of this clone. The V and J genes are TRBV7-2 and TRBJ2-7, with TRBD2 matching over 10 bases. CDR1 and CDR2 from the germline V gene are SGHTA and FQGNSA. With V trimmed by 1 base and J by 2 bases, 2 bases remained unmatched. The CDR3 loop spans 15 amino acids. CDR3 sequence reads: CASSLGAGGPYEQYF. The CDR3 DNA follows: TGTGCCAGCAGCTTAGGAGCGGGAGGGCCCTACGAGCAGTACTTC.

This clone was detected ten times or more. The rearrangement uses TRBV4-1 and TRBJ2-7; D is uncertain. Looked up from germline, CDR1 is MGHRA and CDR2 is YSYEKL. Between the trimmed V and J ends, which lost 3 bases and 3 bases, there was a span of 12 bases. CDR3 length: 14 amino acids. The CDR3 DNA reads TGCGCCAGCAGCCAGGAATGGTCCGGCTACGAGCAGTACTTC. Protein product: CASSQEWSGYEQYF.

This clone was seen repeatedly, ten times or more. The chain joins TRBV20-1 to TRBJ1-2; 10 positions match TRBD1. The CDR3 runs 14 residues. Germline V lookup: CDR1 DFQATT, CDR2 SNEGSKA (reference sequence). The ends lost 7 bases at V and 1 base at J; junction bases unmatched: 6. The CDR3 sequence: CSGIGQGDNYGYTF. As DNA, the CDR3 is TGCAGTGGGATTGGACAGGGGGATAACTATGGCTACACCTTC.